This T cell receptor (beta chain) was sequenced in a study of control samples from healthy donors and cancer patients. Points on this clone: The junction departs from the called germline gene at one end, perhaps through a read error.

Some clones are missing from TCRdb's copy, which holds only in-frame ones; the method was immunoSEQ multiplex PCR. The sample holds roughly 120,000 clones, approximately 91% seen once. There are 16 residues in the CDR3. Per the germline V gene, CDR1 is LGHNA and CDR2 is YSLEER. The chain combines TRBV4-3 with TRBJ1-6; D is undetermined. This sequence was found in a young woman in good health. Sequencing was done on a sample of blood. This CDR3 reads CASSQDEVSDNSPLHF. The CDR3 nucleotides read TGCGCCAGCAGCCAAGACGAGGTCTCCGATAATTCACCCCTCCACTTT.